Listed here are 3 T cell receptor beta chains from one sample, sequenced in a study of beta chain features in type 1 diabetes. Notes on the study in general: Type 1 diabetes patients showed a moderate but significant shortening of TCRB CDR3s in all four CD4+ subsets.

No antigens are known for them. The authors reverse transcribed all of the isolated RNA, so sequencing captured expressed TCRB transcripts. Using immunoSEQ multiplex PCR, the repertoire was profiled, and TCRdb retains in-frame clones only, with some absent. The sample holds some 640,000 clones; over 12% are singletons and the top ten take 0.035% to 0.045%. The sequencing input was naive CD4+ T cells from blood. Receptors originate from a man younger than 35 with type 1 diabetes.

This rearrangement joins TRBV4-1 to TRBJ2-7, with TRBD2 matching over 8 bases. This CDR3 is 14 amino acids long. The J segment lost 4 bases and the V segment lost 8 bases, leaving 10 bases of the junction unmatched. The germline CDR1 and CDR2 sequences are MGHRA and YSYEKL. The CDR3 reads CASSASGGRYEQYF. In nucleotides, the CDR3 is TGCGCCAGCTCCGCAAGCGGGGGAAGGTACGAGCAGTACTTC.

This clone came up a few times. The J gene is TRBJ1-1, the V gene TRBV18; no definite D call. The germline V and J ends were trimmed by 2 bases and 7 bases, with 8 bases remaining between them. CDR3 length: 12 residues. The germline gives CDR1 KGHSH, CDR2 LQKENI. The CDR3 reads CASSPDHDEAFF. The CDR3 DNA is TGTGCCAGCTCACCAGACCACGATGAAGCTTTCTTT.

The genes are TRBV19 and TRBJ2-3, with D possibly matching TRBD2 (5 bases). V was pared by 3 bases and J by 2 bases, with 12 bases between. CDR1 LNHDA and CDR2 SQIVND come from the germline V gene (reference sequence). The length of the CDR3 is 15 residues. CDR3 nucleotides: TGTGCCAGTAGTATGATCGGGGAACCCACAGATACGCAGTATTTT. It specifies CASSMIGEPTDTQYF. The full variable domain, its missing parts supplied by reference TRBV19 and TRBJ2-3, is DGGITQSPKYLFRKEGQNVTLSCEQNLNHDAMYWYRQDPGQGLRLIYYSQIVNDFQKGDIAEGYSVSREKKESFPLTVTSAQKNPTAFYLCASSMIGEPTDTQYFGPGTRLTVL.